This TCR beta chain was captured by sequencing in a study of shared clonotypes between healthy human individuals. Study results and caveats: Between a few donors, naive CD4 clonotypes were shared at a level of around 5.2%. The generation probabilities recorded for non-shared clonotypes fell below those of clonotypes shared by all four donors. Among donors, clonotype sharing was expected to be affected by sequencing depth.

In germline, CDR1 is MNHEY, CDR2 SMNVEV (reference sequence). The CDR3 length is 15 residues. J gave up 2 bases and V 6 bases, and 6 bases lay outside the gene matches. About this clone: Its antigen is unknown.

Deep was the level used in running the assay. The protocol was immunoSEQ multiplex PCR, while the TCRdb copy is restricted to in-frame clones and leaves out a portion. Of some 1,400,000 clones listed, roughly 96% were seen once; the top ten hold 0.95% to 1.5%. The material sequenced was naive CD4+ T cells sorted from blood. Subset reported: CD45RA+ positively selected. The TCR sequence derives from a man between 25 and 39 years old in good health. This rearrangement joins TRBV27 to TRBJ2-3, with 9 bases identical to TRBD1. CDR3 in DNA: TGTGCCAGCAGGGAACAGGGGGCCCCCACAGATACGCAGTATTTT. Its protein is CASREQGAPTDTQYF.